The present entry profiles one TCR beta chain with its context. The sample belongs to a study of blood T cell repertoires in COVID-19. Overall study: Material from acute and convalescent COVID-19 was sourced from the United States, Italy and Spain. T cells, B-cell-depleted T cells, or PBMCs supplied cDNA or gDNA.

Seattle researchers signed up patients amid active infection and tracked them longitudinally. The CDR3 consists of 14 residues. Germline V CDR1 and CDR2: MNHEY, SMNVEV (reference sequence). Trimming shortened V by 8 bases and J by 3 bases, and 16 bases separated the two germline ends. In the original workflow: Reference gene primers were amplified, and this amplification served to estimate nucleated cell counts. Generated by immunoSEQ multiplex PCR, the TCRdb table keeps only in-frame clones and is missing some. V and J calls and clone size come straight from that table; D and trimming were deduced from the DNA. The table shows approximately 500,000 clones, with approximately 92% occurring only once.

The receptor comes from a man between 18 and 29 years old with COVID-19, enrolled during active disease. Sequenced material: peripheral blood. The J gene is TRBJ2-5, the V gene TRBV27; tentative D call: TRBD2 (5 bases). The CDR3 DNA is TGTGCCAGCCCACAAAAGGACTGGGAAGAGACCCAGTACTTC. This codes for CASPQKDWEETQYF.